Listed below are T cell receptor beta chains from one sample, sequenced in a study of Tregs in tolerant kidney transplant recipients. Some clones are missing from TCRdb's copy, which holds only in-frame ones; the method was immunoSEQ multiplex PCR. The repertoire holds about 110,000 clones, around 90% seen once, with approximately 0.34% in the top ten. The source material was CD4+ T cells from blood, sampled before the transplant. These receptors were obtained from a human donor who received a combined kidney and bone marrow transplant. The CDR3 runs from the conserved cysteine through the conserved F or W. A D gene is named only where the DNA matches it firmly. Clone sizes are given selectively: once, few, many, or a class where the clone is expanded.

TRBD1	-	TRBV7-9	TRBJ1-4	TGTGCCAGCAGCTTCAGGACAGGGGATGAAAAACTGTTTTTT	CASSFRTGDEKLFF
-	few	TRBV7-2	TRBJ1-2	TGTGCCAGCAGCTCAAGAGGGAGTTTAGGCTATGGCTACACCTTC	CASSSRGSLGYGYTF
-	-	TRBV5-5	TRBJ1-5	TGTGCCAGCAGCTTGTTACCTACGGGACACCTTAGCAATCAGCCCCAGCATTTT	CASSLLPTGHLSNQPQHF
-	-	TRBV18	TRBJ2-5	TGTGCCAGCTCACCGCCCCGGCGGGAGACCCAGTACTTC	CASSPPRRETQYF
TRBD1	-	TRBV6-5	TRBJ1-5	TGTGCCAGCAGTTCGGGGGGACAGGGTCATCAGCCCCAGCATTTT	CASSSGGQGHQPQHF
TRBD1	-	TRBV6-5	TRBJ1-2	TGTGCCAGCAGCGGACAGGCTACCTATGGCTACACCTTC	CASSGQATYGYTF
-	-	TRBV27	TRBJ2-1	TGTGCCAGCAGTTTTAAAGTGCCAGCCACCGCCAGCGGGAATGAGCAGTTCTTC	CASSFKVPATASGNEQFF
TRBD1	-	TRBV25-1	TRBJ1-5	TGTGCCAGCACAGGGGGCTTTAGCAATCAGCCCCAGCATTTT	CASTGGFSNQPQHF
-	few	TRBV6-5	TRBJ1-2	TGTGCCAGCAGCCGGGGGGTTGGGTATGGCTACACCTTC	CASSRGVGYGYTF
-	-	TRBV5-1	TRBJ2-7	TGCGCCAGCAGCCCCGGGACTGTTAGCGAGCAGTACTTC	CASSPGTVSEQYF
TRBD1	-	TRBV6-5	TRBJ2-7	TGTGCCAGCAGTACCCTGGACAGGGGGCACGACGAGCAGTACTTC	CASSTLDRGHDEQYF
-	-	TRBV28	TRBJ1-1	TGTGCCATCTTTGACAGTCTGAACACTGAAGCTTTCTTT	CAIFDSLNTEAFF
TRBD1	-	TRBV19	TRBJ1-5	TGTGCCAGTACCGGAAGTGCTTGGACAGGGAACTGGTTCGGTGGCAATCAGCCCCAGCATTTT	CASTGSAWTGNWFGGNQPQHF
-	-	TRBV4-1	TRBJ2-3	TGCGCCAGCAGCCAAGAGGGGGGAAGGTCCCTCCCAGATACGCAGTATTTT	CASSQEGGRSLPDTQYF
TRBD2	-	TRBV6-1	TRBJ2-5	TGTGCCAGCACCCCGGGAGGGGTCTTTGAGACCCAGTACTTC	CASTPGGVFETQYF
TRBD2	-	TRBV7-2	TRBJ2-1	TGTGCCAGCAGCTTAAGATCGGGACTAGCGGGAAGCGATGAGCAGTTCTTC	CASSLRSGLAGSDEQFF
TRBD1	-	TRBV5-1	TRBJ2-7	TGCGCCAGCAGCTTGAAGTCGGCAGGGGGTTCCTACGAGCAGTACTTC	CASSLKSAGGSYEQYF
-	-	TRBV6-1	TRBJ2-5	TGTGCCAGCAGTACCCGGGGGGCTGCCGGAGAGACCCAGTACTTC	CASSTRGAAGETQYF
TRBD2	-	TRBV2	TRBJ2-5	TGTGCCAGCAGTGAAGGTGTTAGCGGGGGGGCGGGAGAGACCCAGTACTTC	CASSEGVSGGAGETQYF
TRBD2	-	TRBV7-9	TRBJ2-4	TGTGCCAGCAGCACCGGGACTAGTTACATTCAGTACTTC	CASSTGTSYIQYF
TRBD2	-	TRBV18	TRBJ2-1	TGTGCCAGCTCACCACCGTGGGCTAGCGGCAATGAGCAGTTCTTC	CASSPPWASGNEQFF
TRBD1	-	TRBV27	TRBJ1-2	TGTGCCAGCAGTCGGGACAGGGGATTTACGGGCTATGGCTACACCTTC	CASSRDRGFTGYGYTF